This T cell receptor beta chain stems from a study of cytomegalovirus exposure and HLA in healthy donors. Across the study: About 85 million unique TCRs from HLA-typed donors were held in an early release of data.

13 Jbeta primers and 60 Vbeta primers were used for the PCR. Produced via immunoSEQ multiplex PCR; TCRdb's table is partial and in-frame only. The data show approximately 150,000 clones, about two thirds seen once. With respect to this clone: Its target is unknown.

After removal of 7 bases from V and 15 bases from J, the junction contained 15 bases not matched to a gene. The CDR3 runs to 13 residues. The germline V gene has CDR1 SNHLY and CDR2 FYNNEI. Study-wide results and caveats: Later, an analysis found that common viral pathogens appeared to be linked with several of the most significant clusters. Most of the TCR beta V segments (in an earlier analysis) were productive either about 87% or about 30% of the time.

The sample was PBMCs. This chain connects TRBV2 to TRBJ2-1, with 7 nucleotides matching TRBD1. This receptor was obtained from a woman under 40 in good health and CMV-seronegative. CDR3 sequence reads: CASKPQGHWDGFF. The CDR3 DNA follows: TGTGCCAGCAAGCCACAGGGGCACTGGGATGGGTTCTTC. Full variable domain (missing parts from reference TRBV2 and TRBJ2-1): EPEVTQTPSHQVTQMGQEVILRCVPISNHLYFYWYRQILGQKVEFLVSFYNNEISEKSEIFDDQFSVERPDGSNFTLKIRSTKLEDSAMYFCASKPQGHWDGFFGPGTRLTVL.